This record looks at one TCR beta chain sequence and its context. The CDR3 is 16 amino acids. From germline, CDR1 is SEHNR and CDR2 FQNEAQ (reference sequence). The V segment lost 5 bases and the J segment 1 base; nucleotides outside the gene matches: 11. The data originate from a study of blood T cell repertoires in COVID-19. TCRdb's copy holds only in-frame clones and misses some; the assay was immunoSEQ multiplex PCR. The sample shows approximately 260,000 clones, 88% of them seen only once. V is TRBV7-9 and J is TRBJ2-7, with 7 bases aligning to TRBD1. The sequencing input was peripheral blood. The sequence came from a woman between 65 and 79 years old with COVID-19, enrolled during active disease. In DNA, the CDR3 is TGTGCCAGCAGCCCTCGGACAGGCTCCCTATCCTACGAGCAGTACTTC. Translating it yields CASSPRTGSLSYEQYF.